This TCR beta chain was observed in a study of beta chain features in type 1 diabetes. Study-level results: A closer apparent resemblance between naive, central memory and Treg TCRB repertoires was seen in patients than in healthy donors. The VDJ junctions of type 1 diabetes patients carried fewer insertions and more deletions. Patients with Type 1 diabetes showed moderately but significantly shorter TCRB CDR3s in all four CD4+ subsets.

Since all of the isolated RNA was reverse transcribed, expressed TCRB transcripts were what got sequenced. The method was immunoSEQ multiplex PCR; TCRdb's version includes in-frame clones alone and lacks a portion of them. The data contain approximately 730,000 clones, 13% of them singletons. This CDR3 region has 15 residues. CDR1 is SGHTS and CDR2 is YDEGEE in the germline V gene. The ends lost 4 bases at V and 8 bases at J; junction bases unmatched: 14. Notes on this clone: Its target is unknown.

The receptor comes from a man between 18 and 35 years old with type 1 diabetes. Sequences were obtained from naive CD4+ T cells from blood. V and J are TRBV5-8 and TRBJ1-2, with TRBD1 matching over 7 bases. CDR3 sequence (DNA): TGTGCCAGCAGCACCCACGGGACAGCAACGAGGGGCTACACCTTC. It translates to CASSTHGTATRGYTF.